This T cell receptor (beta chain) was observed in a study of cytomegalovirus exposure and HLA in healthy donors. Study observations and caveats: Later analysis placed DRB1 highest and HLA-C lowest in TCR association rates, which differed by HLA locus.

The PCR made use of 60 Vbeta and 13 Jbeta primers. In the original workflow: Later reanalysis found 75 million to 100 million unique TCR beta chains, approximately 11 million of them shared. Sequencing used immunoSEQ multiplex PCR; TCRdb keeps in-frame clones, though not all of them. D and trimming come from the DNA, and the V and J calls and clone size come from that table. The sample carries about 120,000 clones, 70% to 80% recorded once. Of note for this clone: Its antigen is still unknown.

Trimming left V 4 bases short and J 2 bases short, with 8 bases between. Germline V gives CDR1 SGHDN, CDR2 FVKESK. This CDR3 has 13 amino acids. The sequence was collected from a man aged 45 to 65 in good health and CMV-seropositive. J is TRBJ1-2 and V is TRBV14; D possibly corresponds to TRBD1 (6 bases). The sample consisted of PBMCs. The CDR3 region has the DNA TGTGCCAGCAGCCGACAGGAAAACTATGGCTACACCTTC. It encodes CASSRQENYGYTF.